A selection of T cell receptor beta chains follows, all from one sample in a study of blood T cells in healthy people across ages. TCRdb redid the calling of the 5' RACE reads with MiXCR, one entry per CDR3 protein. The sample includes fewer than 900,000 distinct CDR3 sequences, around 36% seen only once; the top ten take over 10%. The source material was blood. The receptors here all came from a man aged 18 to 30 in good health. The CDR3 runs from the conserved cysteine through the conserved F or W. Fields, in order: D gene, V gene, clone size, J gene, CDR3 DNA, CDR3 protein. A D gene is named only where the DNA matches it firmly. For some rows the clone size is stated as once, few or many, or as a class when expanded; others skip it.

d_gene: TRBD1; v_gene: TRBV12-3/TRBV12-4; abundance: few; j_gene: TRBJ2-7; CDR3nt: TGTGCCAGCCGGACAGGGGGGGTCGGACAGTCCTACGAGCAGTACTTC; CDR3aa: CASRTGGVGQSYEQYF
d_gene: .; v_gene: TRBV6-7; abundance: few; j_gene: TRBJ2-7; CDR3nt: TGTGCCAGCAGTTACTCGGGCCGGGTCTCCTACGAGCAGTACTTC; CDR3aa: CASSYSGRVSYEQYF
d_gene: .; v_gene: TRBV3-1; abundance: .; j_gene: TRBJ1-3; CDR3nt: TGTGCCAGCAGCCAAGATACGCGTGTTAGGCACTCTGGAAACACCATATATTTT; CDR3aa: CASSQDTRVRHSGNTIYF
d_gene: .; v_gene: TRBV7-8; abundance: .; j_gene: TRBJ1-2; CDR3nt: TGTGCCAGCAGCTCCAGAGCTCCCCACTCGAACTATGGCTACACCTTC; CDR3aa: CASSSRAPHSNYGYTF
d_gene: .; v_gene: TRBV5-5; abundance: .; j_gene: TRBJ1-1; CDR3nt: TGTGCCAGCAGCGAAGCAAACATGAACACTGAAGCTTTCTTT; CDR3aa: CASSEANMNTEAFF
d_gene: TRBD2; v_gene: TRBV20-1; abundance: .; j_gene: TRBJ2-5; CDR3nt: TGCAGTGCAGAACTAGCGCGGGAGACCCAGTACTTC; CDR3aa: CSAELARETQYF
d_gene: .; v_gene: TRBV20-1; abundance: .; j_gene: TRBJ1-5; CDR3nt: TGCAGTGCTAGAGATCCGGCTGCGGGAAGCAATCAGCCCCAGCATTTT; CDR3aa: CSARDPAAGSNQPQHF
d_gene: .; v_gene: TRBV4-3; abundance: few; j_gene: TRBJ2-7; CDR3nt: TGCGCCAGCAGCCAAGAAAGAACTTCCGGCGGCAACGAGCAGTACTTC; CDR3aa: CASSQERTSGGNEQYF
d_gene: .; v_gene: TRBV6-4; abundance: .; j_gene: TRBJ2-7; CDR3nt: TGTGCCAGCACCCGCGAAGGGGGCTCCTACGAGCAGTACTTC; CDR3aa: CASTREGGSYEQYF
d_gene: .; v_gene: TRBV6-5; abundance: many; j_gene: TRBJ2-7; CDR3nt: TGTGCCAGCAGTTACACCTTAGGGGAGTACGAGCAGTACTTC; CDR3aa: CASSYTLGEYEQYF
d_gene: .; v_gene: TRBV25-1; abundance: .; j_gene: TRBJ2-3; CDR3nt: TGTGCCTGCAACCGGGGGGCTAGCACAGATACGCAGTATTTT; CDR3aa: CACNRGASTDTQYF
d_gene: .; v_gene: TRBV14; abundance: few; j_gene: TRBJ1-6; CDR3nt: TGTGCCAGCAGCGCTCGCCTCCCTCCAGATTCACCCCTCCACTTT; CDR3aa: CASSARLPPDSPLHF
d_gene: .; v_gene: TRBV29-1; abundance: many; j_gene: TRBJ1-2; CDR3nt: TGCAGCGTTGAAGATCGTTTGAGGCAGGGATATGGCTACACCTTC; CDR3aa: CSVEDRLRQGYGYTF
d_gene: .; v_gene: TRBV7-9; abundance: few; j_gene: TRBJ1-2; CDR3nt: TGTGCCAGCAGCTTAGGAGACAGACACGGCTACACCTTC; CDR3aa: CASSLGDRHGYTF
d_gene: .; v_gene: TRBV29-1; abundance: .; j_gene: TRBJ1-5; CDR3nt: TGCAGCGTTGGAACTGGCGGCAGTCAGCCCCAGCATTTT; CDR3aa: CSVGTGGSQPQHF
d_gene: TRBD1; v_gene: TRBV20-1; abundance: once; j_gene: TRBJ1-4; CDR3nt: TGCAGTGCCATGGACAGGGTGTTAAGGCCTAATGAAAAACTGTTTTTT; CDR3aa: CSAMDRVLRPNEKLFF
d_gene: .; v_gene: TRBV20-1; abundance: few; j_gene: TRBJ1-2; CDR3nt: TGCAGTGCAGGGAAGGACTATGGCTACACCTTC; CDR3aa: CSAGKDYGYTF
d_gene: .; v_gene: TRBV3-1; abundance: few; j_gene: TRBJ2-1; CDR3nt: TGTGCCAGCAGCCAAGATCTGCGGAGCGGTAATGAGCAGTTCTTC; CDR3aa: CASSQDLRSGNEQFF
d_gene: .; v_gene: TRBV29-1; abundance: .; j_gene: TRBJ2-3; CDR3nt: TGCAGCGCTACACTCCGAAGCACAGATACGCAGTATTTT; CDR3aa: CSATLRSTDTQYF
d_gene: .; v_gene: TRBV7-3; abundance: .; j_gene: TRBJ2-1; CDR3nt: TGTGCCAGCAGCCCCGCTAGCGACTCCTACAATGAGCAGTTCTTC; CDR3aa: CASSPASDSYNEQFF
d_gene: .; v_gene: TRBV7-2; abundance: many; j_gene: TRBJ1-5; CDR3nt: TGTGCCAGCAGCTTAGAGGGGGGCGGTCAGCCCCAGCATTTT; CDR3aa: CASSLEGGGQPQHF
d_gene: TRBD1; v_gene: TRBV13; abundance: .; j_gene: TRBJ1-6; CDR3nt: TGTGCCAGCAGCTCCCAAGACAGGGGACATAATTCACCCCTCCACTTT; CDR3aa: CASSSQDRGHNSPLHF
d_gene: TRBD1; v_gene: TRBV20-1; abundance: .; j_gene: TRBJ1-6; CDR3nt: TGCAGTGCCCAACGGGGGACAGGGAATTCACCCCTCCACTTT; CDR3aa: CSAQRGTGNSPLHF
d_gene: .; v_gene: TRBV4-1; abundance: few; j_gene: TRBJ1-6; CDR3nt: TGCGCCAGCAGCCAAGATCCCAAAGGCTATCTAAATTCACCCCTCCACTTT; CDR3aa: CASSQDPKGYLNSPLHF
d_gene: TRBD1; v_gene: TRBV7-8; abundance: .; j_gene: TRBJ2-1; CDR3nt: TGTGCCAGCAGGACAGGGGCTTGGGGTGAGCAGTTCTTC; CDR3aa: CASRTGAWGEQFF
d_gene: TRBD1; v_gene: TRBV6-6; abundance: many; j_gene: TRBJ1-2; CDR3nt: TGTGCCAGCAGTTACGGGCAGGGGGCGGGAGGCTACACCTTC; CDR3aa: CASSYGQGAGGYTF
d_gene: .; v_gene: TRBV21-1; abundance: .; j_gene: TRBJ1-1; CDR3nt: TGTGCCACCCCTTGTTCCCTGGAGGGGAACACTGAAGCTTTCTTT; CDR3aa: CATPCSLEGNTEAFF
d_gene: .; v_gene: TRBV6-5; abundance: few; j_gene: TRBJ2-7; CDR3nt: TGTGCCAGCAGTTACGCGGCAGGGCGCGAGCAGTACTTC; CDR3aa: CASSYAAGREQYF
d_gene: .; v_gene: TRBV7-2; abundance: .; j_gene: TRBJ1-1; CDR3nt: TGTGCCAGCAGCCGATCCAAGACGGACGGAGCTGAAGCTTTCTTT; CDR3aa: CASSRSKTDGAEAFF
d_gene: .; v_gene: TRBV4-1; abundance: .; j_gene: TRBJ2-5; CDR3nt: TGCGCCAGCAGCCAAAATAACGGAGCTGGGGGAGAGACCCAGTACTTC; CDR3aa: CASSQNNGAGGETQYF
d_gene: .; v_gene: TRBV7-3; abundance: few; j_gene: TRBJ2-5; CDR3nt: TGTGCCAGCAGCTTAGGATACGGGGGGCACCAAGAGACCCAGTACTTC; CDR3aa: CASSLGYGGHQETQYF
d_gene: TRBD1; v_gene: TRBV4-3; abundance: .; j_gene: TRBJ1-2; CDR3nt: TGCGCCAGCAGCCAAGGCATCGGGACAGACTATGGCTACACCTTC; CDR3aa: CASSQGIGTDYGYTF
d_gene: .; v_gene: TRBV5-1; abundance: few; j_gene: TRBJ2-5; CDR3nt: TGCGCCAGCAGCTTGTGGGTTCTGGCCCCAGAGACCCAGTACTTC; CDR3aa: CASSLWVLAPETQYF
d_gene: .; v_gene: TRBV7-9; abundance: few; j_gene: TRBJ2-3; CDR3nt: TGTGCCAGCAGCTTAGCGCCAAAGGGAAGCGATACGCAGTATTTT; CDR3aa: CASSLAPKGSDTQYF
d_gene: .; v_gene: TRBV5-4; abundance: .; j_gene: TRBJ2-7; CDR3nt: TGTGCCAGCAGCCCCCGAAGACTACAGGGAAATTCCTACGAGCAGTACTTC; CDR3aa: CASSPRRLQGNSYEQYF
d_gene: .; v_gene: TRBV7-9; abundance: .; j_gene: TRBJ2-5; CDR3nt: TGTACCAGCAGCCTCTCGGGTGAAGAGACCCAGTACTTC; CDR3aa: CTSSLSGEETQYF
d_gene: .; v_gene: TRBV29-1; abundance: few; j_gene: TRBJ2-5; CDR3nt: TGCAGCGTCGGTGGGCCAGGTGATGGGCAGTACTTC; CDR3aa: CSVGGPGDGQYF
d_gene: TRBD2; v_gene: TRBV2; abundance: few; j_gene: TRBJ2-3; CDR3nt: TGTGCCAGCAGTGCCTCCAGGGAGCGGGGGAGCACAGATACGCAGTATTTT; CDR3aa: CASSASRERGSTDTQYF
d_gene: .; v_gene: TRBV24-1; abundance: .; j_gene: TRBJ2-7; CDR3nt: TGTGCCACCAGCCCCCAGGGGGACTCCTACAATGAGCAGTACTTC; CDR3aa: CATSPQGDSYNEQYF
d_gene: TRBD2; v_gene: TRBV4-3; abundance: many; j_gene: TRBJ2-2; CDR3nt: TGCGCCAGCAGCCAAGGGACTAGCGGGGGAGTAGGCGGGGAGCTGTTTTTT; CDR3aa: CASSQGTSGGVGGELFF
d_gene: TRBD1; v_gene: TRBV27; abundance: few; j_gene: TRBJ2-7; CDR3nt: TGTGCCAGCAGTTCCGGGACAGGGGTTAGCGAGCAGTACTTC; CDR3aa: CASSSGTGVSEQYF
d_gene: .; v_gene: TRBV20-1; abundance: .; j_gene: TRBJ2-2; CDR3nt: TGCAGTGCTAGAGATCCCAGGGGGGGTACCGGGGAGCTGTTTTTT; CDR3aa: CSARDPRGGTGELFF
d_gene: TRBD1; v_gene: TRBV6-2/TRBV6-3; abundance: few; j_gene: TRBJ2-6; CDR3nt: TGTGCCAGCAGCTACACCGGGACAGGGTACTTGGCCAACGTCCTGACTTTC; CDR3aa: CASSYTGTGYLANVLTF
d_gene: .; v_gene: TRBV7-2; abundance: .; j_gene: TRBJ1-1; CDR3nt: TGTGCCAGCAGCTTAGGACCGAGAATAAAAGCTTTCTTT; CDR3aa: CASSLGPRIKAFF
d_gene: .; v_gene: TRBV4-3; abundance: many; j_gene: TRBJ2-3; CDR3nt: TGCGCCAGCAGCCAAGGAGGAAAGGGGCGCACAGATACGCAGTATTTT; CDR3aa: CASSQGGKGRTDTQYF
d_gene: .; v_gene: TRBV18; abundance: .; j_gene: TRBJ1-4; CDR3nt: TGTGCCAGCTCACGAGGACGTGCAACTAATGAAAAACTGTTTTTT; CDR3aa: CASSRGRATNEKLFF
d_gene: TRBD1; v_gene: TRBV6-5; abundance: .; j_gene: TRBJ2-2; CDR3nt: TGTGCCAGCAGTTACCGGGAACAGGGGGACTTGAACACCGGGGAGCTGTTTTTT; CDR3aa: CASSYREQGDLNTGELFF
d_gene: TRBD1; v_gene: TRBV4-1; abundance: .; j_gene: TRBJ1-2; CDR3nt: TGCGCCAGCAGCCAAGACCCGGGACAGGCGGGTTATGGCTACACCTTC; CDR3aa: CASSQDPGQAGYGYTF
d_gene: TRBD1; v_gene: TRBV18; abundance: few; j_gene: TRBJ1-6; CDR3nt: TGTGCCAGCTCACCTCCGGGACAGCAGAATTCACCCCTCCACTTT; CDR3aa: CASSPPGQQNSPLHF
d_gene: TRBD1; v_gene: TRBV7-2; abundance: few; j_gene: TRBJ2-7; CDR3nt: TGTGCCAGCAGCCGACGGGACAGTCCCCAGGGCTACGAGCAGTACTTC; CDR3aa: CASSRRDSPQGYEQYF
d_gene: .; v_gene: TRBV10-3; abundance: .; j_gene: TRBJ2-3; CDR3nt: TGTGCCATCAGTGACCTAGGGACGGATAGCACAGATACGCAGTATTTT; CDR3aa: CAISDLGTDSTDTQYF
d_gene: .; v_gene: TRBV25-1; abundance: once; j_gene: TRBJ2-7; CDR3nt: TGTGCCAGCAGTGTCAGGGGGAGGCTCTACGAGCAGTACTTC; CDR3aa: CASSVRGRLYEQYF
d_gene: .; v_gene: TRBV28; abundance: .; j_gene: TRBJ2-7; CDR3nt: TGTGCCAGCAGTGTTGTTGGCGCCAGGGATCCGTACTTC; CDR3aa: CASSVVGARDPYF
d_gene: .; v_gene: TRBV12-3/TRBV12-4; abundance: few; j_gene: TRBJ1-1; CDR3nt: TGTGCCAGCAGTTTAGTTCAGGGTATAAGGAACACTGAAGCTTTCTTT; CDR3aa: CASSLVQGIRNTEAFF